The clone carrying this TCR beta chain was counted ten times or more. Its specificity is unknown. The TCR beta CDR3 regions underwent amplification using RNA transcripts as the source. HTBI primers drove first-round RT-PCR of the TCR CDR3. MiXCR, applied by TCRdb to the multiplex PCR reads, yields one record per CDR3 protein. Counted here are about 380,000 distinct CDR3 sequences, roughly 15% occurring once; the ten biggest clones make up roughly a fifth. This sample is part of a study of T cells in Graves' hyperthyroidism and ophthalmopathy. A roughly 10 ml volume of fresh peripheral blood provided the PBMCs. Whole-study results and caveats: The model made its ophthalmopathy prediction, and onset followed a median approximately 7 months later.

CDR1 and CDR2 from the germline V gene are MDHEN and SYDVKM. Trimming shortened V by 3 bases and J by 2 bases, and 13 bases separated the two germline ends. CDR3 length: 15 residues. This receptor was obtained from a woman aged 25 to 39 with Graves' ophthalmopathy. The chain has TRBV28 and TRBJ2-5; a weak D match, TRBD2 (6 bases). Sequencing input: blood. The CDR3 DNA follows: TGTGCCAGCAGTTTCTCACGCGGGATACAAGAGACCCAGTACTTC. Residues: CASSFSRGIQETQYF. Variable domain in full (rest from reference TRBV28 and TRBJ2-5): DVKVTQSSRYLVKRTGEKVFLECVQDMDHENMFWYRQDPGLGLRLIYFSYDVKMKEKGDIPEGYSVSREKKERFSLILESASTNQTSMYLCASSFSRGIQETQYFGPGTRLLVL.